The rows below give T cell receptor beta chains drawn from one sample of a study of blood T cell repertoires in COVID-19. Only in-frame clones appear in the TCRdb table, and some are missing; sequencing was by immunoSEQ multiplex PCR. The sample includes about 240,000 clones, more than 75% seen only once; the top ten take 9% to 15%. The sequenced sample was peripheral blood. These receptors all come from a man of 80 years or more with acute or convalescent COVID-19. CDR3s include the opening cysteine and the closing phenylalanine or tryptophan. Each record gives: V gene, J gene, clone size, D gene, CDR3 DNA, CDR3 protein. The D gene is left open where the match is weak. Clone size is shown for a subset of rows, as once, few, many or a class of expanded clone.

TRBV28	TRBJ1-5	NA	TRBD1	TGTGCCAGCAGTTTCCTGACAGGGGGCTTTCAGCCCCAGCATTTT	CASSFLTGGFQPQHF
TRBV2	TRBJ2-7	NA	NA	TGTGCCAGCAGTTCACTCATTTATTCATACTACGAGCAGTACTTC	CASSSLIYSYYEQYF
TRBV14	TRBJ1-2	few	NA	TGTGCCAGCAGCGCTCAGGGAGGCTATGGCTACACCTTC	CASSAQGGYGYTF
TRBV7-3	TRBJ1-1	NA	TRBD1	TGTGCCAGCAGCTTCACAGGGGGCGCCGGAGCTTTCTTT	CASSFTGGAGAFF
TRBV5-1	TRBJ2-1	NA	TRBD1	TGCGCCAGCAGCTTGGGGGACAGGGCCCCTTTGGGTCACAATGAGCAGTTCTTC	CASSLGDRAPLGHNEQFF
TRBV5-6	TRBJ2-5	NA	TRBD2	TGTGCCAGCAGCTTGGTACTTGGCGGGGGGTCGGAGACCCAGTACTTC	CASSLVLGGGSETQYF
TRBV29-1	TRBJ2-7	NA	TRBD2	TGCAGCGTTACTCTAGCGGGAGTCAACTACGAGCAGTACTTC	CSVTLAGVNYEQYF
TRBV18	TRBJ2-7	NA	NA	TGTGCCAGCTCACCACGCAGGGACACCACCTACGAGCAGTACTTC	CASSPRRDTTYEQYF
TRBV12-3/TRBV12-4	TRBJ2-2	NA	NA	TGTGCCAGCAGGCCTGAGAGTGCCGGGGAGCTGTTTTTT	CASRPESAGELFF
TRBV27	TRBJ2-7	NA	TRBD2	TGTGCCAGCAGCGGGGGGGCTTTATTTTCCTACGAGCAGTACTTC	CASSGGALFSYEQYF
TRBV19	TRBJ2-7	NA	TRBD1	TGTGCCAGTAGGGAGACAGGGGGCCACGAGCAGTACTTC	CASRETGGHEQYF
TRBV9	TRBJ1-3	NA	NA	TGTGCCAGCAGCGTAAGAGGGGGTAACACCATATATTTT	CASSVRGGNTIYF
TRBV19	TRBJ2-1	NA	TRBD2	TGTGCCAGTAGTCCCGGACTAGCGCACCCTCAGTTCTTC	CASSPGLAHPQFF
TRBV7-9	TRBJ1-4	NA	NA	TGTGCCAGCAGCTTAGGACACAGGGAAAGAAGGAAACTGTTTTTT	CASSLGHRERRKLFF
TRBV19	TRBJ2-3	NA	NA	TGTGCCAGTAGTCTTCAGGGGCCCGAAGATACGCAGTATTTT	CASSLQGPEDTQYF